The 15 T cell receptor beta chains below all came from one sample that was sequenced in a study of beta chain features in type 1 diabetes. The sequenced template was cDNA made from the entire isolated RNA. The repertoire was sequenced with immunoSEQ multiplex PCR; TCRdb's copy has only in-frame clones and lacks some. The sample holds roughly 500,000 clones, about 29% seen once. The sequenced sample consisted of naive CD4+ T cells from blood. These receptors originate from a man younger than 30 in good health.

The V gene is TRBV6-5, the J gene TRBJ2-3, with D tentatively TRBD1 (6 bases). Germline-derived CDR1 and CDR2 are MNHEY and SVGAGI. Trimming left V 7 bases short and J 2 bases short, with 13 bases between. The CDR3 contains 14 residues. As DNA, the CDR3 is TGTGCCAGCATACTACAGGGTGACACAGATACGCAGTATTTT. It specifies CASILQGDTDTQYF.

The chain carries TRBV5-1 and TRBJ2-3; 11 bases align to TRBD2. The CDR3 has 16 residues. CDR1 is SGHRS and CDR2 is YFSETQ in the germline V gene. V was clipped by 0 bases and J by 3 bases; unmatched bases: 3. CDR3 sequence reads: CASSLATSGTTDTQYF. DNA for the CDR3: TGCGCCAGCAGCTTGGCGACTAGCGGGACGACAGATACGCAGTATTTT. The full variable domain, its missing parts supplied by reference TRBV5-1 and TRBJ2-3, is KAGVTQTPRYLIKTRGQQVTLSCSPISGHRSVSWYQQTPGQGLQFLFEYFSETQRNKGNFPGRFSGRQFSNSRSEMNVSTLELGDSALYLCASSLATSGTTDTQYFGPGTRLTVL.

The sample holds a few counts of this clone. The chain carries TRBV15 and TRBJ2-7, with D tentatively TRBD1 or TRBD2 (9 bases each). The germline V and J ends were trimmed by 0 bases and 7 bases, with 16 bases remaining between them. Germline CDR1 and CDR2: LNHNV and YYDKDF (reference sequence). The CDR3 spans 15 residues. CDR3 protein: CATSRDLAGTGEQYF. The CDR3 DNA is TGTGCCACCAGCAGAGATCTAGCGGGGACAGGGGAGCAGTACTTC. Combining the CDR3 with reference TRBV15 and TRBJ2-7 gives the whole variable domain DAMVIQNPRYQVTQFGKPVTLSCSQTLNHNVMYWYQQKSSQAPKLLFHYYDKDFNNEADTPDNFQSRRPNTSFCFLDIRSPGLGDTAMYLCATSRDLAGTGEQYFGPGTRLTVT.

The sample holds a few counts of this clone. Other DNA variants within this sample encode the same CDR3. The rearrangement uses TRBV29-1 and TRBJ2-2; 7 nucleotides line up with TRBD1. CDR1 and CDR2 from the germline V gene are SQVTM and ANQGSEA. With V trimmed by 5 bases and J by 4 bases, 4 bases remained unmatched. This CDR3 spans 13 amino acids. DNA of the CDR3: TGCAGCGTTAGGGGGCGCGGCACCGGGGAGCTGTTTTTT. This codes for CSVRGRGTGELFF.

The chain combines TRBV7-9 with TRBJ2-1; D possibly corresponds to TRBD2 (6 bases). Germline CDR1 is SEHNR and CDR2 is FQNEAQ (reference sequence). V dropped 5 bases and J dropped 7 bases, with 15 bases sitting between them. CDR3 size: 14 residues. In DNA, the CDR3 is TGTGCCAGCAGCCTCACGGGACTTCGTAATGAGCAGTTCTTC. It codes for CASSLTGLRNEQFF. The full variable domain, rest sourced from reference TRBV7-9 and TRBJ2-1, is DTGVSQNPRHKITKRGQNVTFRCDPISEHNRLYWYRQTLGQGPEFLTYFQNEAQLEKSRLLSDRFSAERPKGSFSTLEIQRTEQGDSAMYLCASSLTGLRNEQFFGPGTRLTVL.

The chain is built from TRBV5-1 and TRBJ2-1, with TRBD2 identical over 10 bases. Trimming took 4 bases from V and 8 from J; bases not matched to a gene: 3. Germline V CDR1 and CDR2: SGHRS, YFSETQ. The CDR3 spans 13 residues. CDR3 sequence: CASSPSGSDEQFF. The CDR3 DNA reads TGCGCCAGCAGCCCTAGCGGGAGCGATGAGCAGTTCTTC.

This clone was seen only a few times. The sample contains more than one DNA sequence encoding this CDR3. The V and J genes are TRBV4-3 and TRBJ2-5; no definite D call. CDR1 is LGHNA and CDR2 is YSLEER in the germline V gene. Trimming removed 1 base from V and 4 bases from J, with 7 bases in between. The CDR3 is 13 amino acids. The CDR3 nucleotides read TGCGCCAGCAGCCAAGGTTTCAGAGAGACCCAGTACTTC. It is translated as CASSQGFRETQYF.

The chain uses TRBV29-1 and TRBJ2-7, with D tentatively TRBD1 (7 bases). The CDR3 contains 11 residues. Germline lookup yields CDR1 SQVTM and CDR2 ANQGSEA. The V gene lost 7 bases and the J gene lost 7 bases, with 14 bases spanning the gap. The DNA of the CDR3 is TGCAGCGGCGGGACAGCGGAGGAGCAGTACTTC. Translation gives CSGGTAEEQYF.

The V gene is TRBV9, the J gene TRBJ2-3; perhaps TRBD1 as D (5 bases). The CDR3 extends over 15 amino acids. Per germline, CDR1 SGDLS and CDR2 YYNGEE. Trimming removed 0 bases from V and 4 bases from J, with 12 bases in between. CDR3 region: CASSVGGVLADTQYF. CDR3 sequence (DNA): TGTGCCAGCAGCGTAGGGGGCGTTTTGGCAGATACGCAGTATTTT.

In this sample, this clone turned up once. Other DNA sequences in the sample encode the same CDR3. This chain joins TRBV28 and TRBJ2-1; D gene uncertain. V was pared by 5 bases and J by 7 bases, with 6 bases between. The CDR3 sequence is 11 residues long. Per germline, CDR1 MDHEN and CDR2 SYDVKM. The CDR3 spells CASSPRNEQFF. CDR3 nucleotides: TGTGCCAGCAGTCCACGGAATGAGCAGTTCTTC.

This clone was detected only a few times. The rearrangement joins TRBV29-1 to TRBJ2-1, with no clear D. Germline V lookup: CDR1 SQVTM, CDR2 ANQGSEA. Trimming stripped 4 bases from V and 10 bases from J, with 8 bases between. CDR3 length: 10 residues. CDR3 region: CSVGFAEQFF. CDR3 bases: TGCAGCGTTGGATTTGCCGAGCAGTTCTTC.

The gene calls are TRBV15 and TRBJ2-1, with 11 nucleotides matching TRBD2. CDR3 length: 18 amino acids. V lost 0 bases to trimming and J lost 1 base; unmatched junction nucleotides: 5. Germline V gene sequence: CDR1 LNHNV, CDR2 YYDKDF (reference sequence). The CDR3: CATSREAGTSGSYNEQFF. In DNA, the CDR3 is TGTGCCACCAGCAGAGAGGCTGGGACTAGCGGATCCTACAATGAGCAGTTCTTC. Complete variable domain (other parts from reference TRBV15 and TRBJ2-1): DAMVIQNPRYQVTQFGKPVTLSCSQTLNHNVMYWYQQKSSQAPKLLFHYYDKDFNNEADTPDNFQSRRPNTSFCFLDIRSPGLGDTAMYLCATSREAGTSGSYNEQFFGPGTRLTVL.

V gene TRBV30 combines with J gene TRBJ2-3; D not certain. Per the germline V gene, CDR1 is GTSNPN and CDR2 is SVGIG (reference sequence). V was pared by 0 bases and J by 6 bases, with 10 bases between. This CDR3 spans 13 amino acids. The CDR3 here is CAWSVLLPDTQYF. For the CDR3, the DNA is TGTGCCTGGAGTGTACTTCTCCCGGATACGCAGTATTTT.

The V call is TRBV25-1, the J call TRBJ2-7, with unresolved D. The CDR3 contains 14 residues. V lost 1 base and J lost 5, with 12 bases in between. The germline V gene has CDR1 MGHDK and CDR2 SYGVNS. As DNA, the CDR3 is TGTGCCAGCAGTGAATTAGACCTAGGCGACGAGCAGTACTTC. It yields the protein CASSELDLGDEQYF.

This clone was picked up a small number of times. The J gene is TRBJ2-5, the V gene TRBV30; 7 bases line up with TRBD1. Trimming removed 0 bases from V and 5 bases from J; junction bases left unmatched: 12. Germline V CDR1 and CDR2: GTSNPN, SVGIG (reference sequence). The length of the CDR3 is 16 residues. CDR3 sequence: CAWSVPTGRFGETQYF. CDR3 in DNA: TGTGCCTGGAGTGTCCCGACAGGGCGATTTGGGGAGACCCAGTACTTC.